The T cell receptor beta chain under discussion was sequenced for a study of blood T cell repertoires in COVID-19. Overall study context: Italy, Spain and the United States were the sources of the convalescent and acute COVID-19 samples. Sources were T cells, B-cell-depleted T cells, or PBMCs; the material itself was cDNA or gDNA.

The data were produced by immunoSEQ multiplex PCR, yet TCRdb's version contains in-frame clones alone and is incomplete. Of tens of thousands of clones detected, approximately 90% appear once; the ten largest clones hold approximately 20%. There are 13 residues in the CDR3. CDR1 is SNHLY, CDR2 FYNNEI, per germline. The receptor's source is a man aged 45 to 65 in a cohort sampled during active COVID-19. The sample taken for sequencing was peripheral blood. The chain recombines TRBV2 with TRBJ2-7; TRBD1 might be the D (6 bases). CDR3 sequence (DNA): TGTGCTTCCCAGGGGTACTCCTCCTACGAGCAGTACTTC. As protein: CASQGYSSYEQYF.